This T cell receptor beta chain was obtained from a study of shared clonotypes between healthy human individuals. About the research overall: The people who gave samples were a couple of women and three men aged 18 to 49.

Notes on this clone: Its target is not known.

General study points: Unshared clonotypes carried lower generation probabilities than those common to all four donors.

Data came from immunoSEQ multiplex PCR; TCRdb stores just in-frame clones and leaves some out. This sample has millions of clones, with around nine tenths found just once. The CDR3 totals 18 residues. Looked up from germline, CDR1 is SGHNT and CDR2 is YENEEA. Unmatched junction bases numbered 11, after V lost 5 bases and J lost 0 bases. The TCR was taken from a young man in good health. The chain links TRBV11-3 to TRBJ2-2; 8 nucleotides match TRBD2. The sequenced sample consisted of naive CD4+ T cells sorted from blood. Subset: CD45RA+ positively selected. The CDR3 nucleotides are TGTGCCAGCAGCCCCCTAGGTAGCGGGGCCTCGAACACCGGGGAGCTGTTTTTT. Its protein product is CASSPLGSGASNTGELFF.